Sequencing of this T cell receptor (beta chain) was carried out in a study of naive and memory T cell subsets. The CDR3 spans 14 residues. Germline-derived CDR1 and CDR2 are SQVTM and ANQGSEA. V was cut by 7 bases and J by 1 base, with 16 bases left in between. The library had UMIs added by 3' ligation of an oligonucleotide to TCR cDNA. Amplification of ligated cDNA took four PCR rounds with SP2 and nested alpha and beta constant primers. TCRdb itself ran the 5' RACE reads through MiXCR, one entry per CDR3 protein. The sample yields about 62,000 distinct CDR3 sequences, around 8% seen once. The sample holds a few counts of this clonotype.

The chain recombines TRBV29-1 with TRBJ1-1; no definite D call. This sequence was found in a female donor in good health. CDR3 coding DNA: TGCAGCGACACGAGTCCCCGGGAGAACACTGAAGCTTTCTTT. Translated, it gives CSDTSPRENTEAFF. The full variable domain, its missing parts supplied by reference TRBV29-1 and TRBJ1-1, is SAVISQKPSRDICQRGTSLTIQCQVDSQVTMMFWYRQQPGQSLTLIATANQGSEATYESGFVIDKFPISRPNLTFSTLTVSNMSPEDSSIYLCSDTSPRENTEAFFGQGTRLTVV.